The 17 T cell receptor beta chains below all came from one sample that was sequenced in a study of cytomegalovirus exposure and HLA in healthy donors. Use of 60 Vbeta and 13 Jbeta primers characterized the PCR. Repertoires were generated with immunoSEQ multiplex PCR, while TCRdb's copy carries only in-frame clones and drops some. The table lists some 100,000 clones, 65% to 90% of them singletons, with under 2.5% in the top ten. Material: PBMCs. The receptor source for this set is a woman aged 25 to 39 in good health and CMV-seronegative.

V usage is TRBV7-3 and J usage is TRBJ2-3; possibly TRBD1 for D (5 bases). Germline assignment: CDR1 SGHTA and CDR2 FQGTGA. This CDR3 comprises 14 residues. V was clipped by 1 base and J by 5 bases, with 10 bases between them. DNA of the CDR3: TGTGCCAGCAGCTTAAGCACAAGGGGAGATACGCAGTATTTT. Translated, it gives CASSLSTRGDTQYF.

For the CDR3, the DNA is TGTGCCAGCATGGAGGGTGACACTGAAGCTTTCTTT. Translation gives CASMEGDTEAFF. V gene TRBV7-9 combines with J gene TRBJ1-1; D not certain. Germline V gene sequence: CDR1 SEHNR, CDR2 FQNEAQ (reference sequence). The V end lost 7 bases, the J end lost 3 bases, and 9 bases lay between the germline ends. The CDR3 consists of 12 residues.

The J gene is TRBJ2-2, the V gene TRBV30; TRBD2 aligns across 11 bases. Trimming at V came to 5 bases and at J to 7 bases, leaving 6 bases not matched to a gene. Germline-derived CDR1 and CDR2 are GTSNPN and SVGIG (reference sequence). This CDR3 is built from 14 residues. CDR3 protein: CAWGGTSGFGELFF. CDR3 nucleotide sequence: TGTGCCTGGGGGGGGACTAGCGGATTCGGGGAGCTGTTTTTT. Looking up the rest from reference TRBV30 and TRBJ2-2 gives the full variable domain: SQTIHQWPATLVQPVGSPLSLECTVEGTSNPNLYWYRQAAGRGLQLLFYSVGIGQISSEVPQNLSASRPQDRQFILSSKKLLLSDSGFYLCAWGGTSGFGELFFGEGSRLTVL.

CDR3 loop: CASHDRGASNTGELFF. The CDR3 bases are TGCGCCAGTCATGACAGGGGAGCTTCGAACACCGGGGAGCTGTTTTTT. The rearrangement uses TRBV5-1 and TRBJ2-2, with 8 nucleotides matching TRBD1. The CDR3 is 16 amino acids. Germline CDR1 is SGHRS and CDR2 is YFSETQ. J lost 0 bases, V lost 8 bases, and 9 bases had no gene match.

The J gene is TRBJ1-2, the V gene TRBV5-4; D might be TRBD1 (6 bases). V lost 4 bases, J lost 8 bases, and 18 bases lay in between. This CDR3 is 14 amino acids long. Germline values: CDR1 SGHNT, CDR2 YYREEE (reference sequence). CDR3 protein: CASSGKDSPGGYTF. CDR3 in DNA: TGTGCCAGCAGCGGGAAGGACAGTCCCGGAGGCTACACCTTC.

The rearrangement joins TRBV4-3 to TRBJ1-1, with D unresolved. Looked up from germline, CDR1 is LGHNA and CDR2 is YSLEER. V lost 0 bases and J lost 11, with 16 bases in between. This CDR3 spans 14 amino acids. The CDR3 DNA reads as TGCGCCAGCAGCCAAGACATAGGTTTTACAGACGCTTTCTTT. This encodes CASSQDIGFTDAFF.

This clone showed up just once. CDR3 region: CASSLAVSAGSTDTQYF. The CDR3 DNA follows: TGTGCCAGCAGCTTAGCGGTGTCGGCAGGAAGCACAGATACGCAGTATTTT. The V gene is TRBV7-8, the J gene TRBJ2-3, with D unresolved. Germline V CDR1 and CDR2: SGHVS, FQNEAQ. V dropped 0 bases and J dropped 0 bases, with 13 bases sitting between them. This CDR3 comprises 17 residues.

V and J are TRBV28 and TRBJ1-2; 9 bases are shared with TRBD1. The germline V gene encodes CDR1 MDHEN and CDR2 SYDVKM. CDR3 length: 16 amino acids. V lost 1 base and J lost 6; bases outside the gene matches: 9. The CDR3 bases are TGTGCCAGCAGTTTATACGGACAGGGGAAAGTCAATGGCTACACCTTC. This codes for CASSLYGQGKVNGYTF.

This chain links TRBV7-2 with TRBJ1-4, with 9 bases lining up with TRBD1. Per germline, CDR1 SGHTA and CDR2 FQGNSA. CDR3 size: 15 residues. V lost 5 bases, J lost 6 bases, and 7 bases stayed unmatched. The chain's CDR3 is CASSRAGQGYEKLFF. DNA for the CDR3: TGTGCCAGCAGCAGAGCAGGACAGGGGTATGAAAAACTGTTTTTT. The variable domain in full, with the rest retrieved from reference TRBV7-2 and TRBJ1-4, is GAGVSQSPSNKVTEKGKDVELRCDPISGHTALYWYRQSLGQGLEFLIYFQGNSAPDKSGLPSDRFSAERTGGSVSTLTIQRTQQEDSAVYLCASSRAGQGYEKLFFGSGTQLSVL.

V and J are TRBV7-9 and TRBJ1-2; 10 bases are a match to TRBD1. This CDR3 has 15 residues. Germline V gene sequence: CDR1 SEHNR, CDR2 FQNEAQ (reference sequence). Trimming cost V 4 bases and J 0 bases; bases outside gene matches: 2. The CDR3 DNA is TGTGCCAGCAGCTGGGGGACAGGGGCTAACTATGGCTACACCTTC. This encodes CASSWGTGANYGYTF.

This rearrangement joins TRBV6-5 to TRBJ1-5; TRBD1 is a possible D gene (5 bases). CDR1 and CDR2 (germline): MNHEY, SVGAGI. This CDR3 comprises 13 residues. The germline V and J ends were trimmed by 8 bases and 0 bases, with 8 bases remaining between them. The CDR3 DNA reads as TGTGCCAGCCAAACAGGTAGCAATCAGCCCCAGCATTTT. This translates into CASQTGSNQPQHF.

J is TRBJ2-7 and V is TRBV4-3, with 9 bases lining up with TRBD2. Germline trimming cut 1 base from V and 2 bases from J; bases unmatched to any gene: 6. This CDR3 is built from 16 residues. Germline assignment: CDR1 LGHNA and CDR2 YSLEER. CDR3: CASSQAASGAPYEQYF. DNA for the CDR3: TGCGCCAGCAGCCAAGCGGCTAGCGGGGCCCCCTACGAGCAGTACTTC.

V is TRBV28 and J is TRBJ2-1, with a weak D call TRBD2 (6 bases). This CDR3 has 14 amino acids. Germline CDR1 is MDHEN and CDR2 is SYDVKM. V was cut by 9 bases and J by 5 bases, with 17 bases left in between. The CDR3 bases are TGTGCCAGGGGGGATAGCGGACCGAACAATGAGCAGTTCTTC. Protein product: CARGDSGPNNEQFF.

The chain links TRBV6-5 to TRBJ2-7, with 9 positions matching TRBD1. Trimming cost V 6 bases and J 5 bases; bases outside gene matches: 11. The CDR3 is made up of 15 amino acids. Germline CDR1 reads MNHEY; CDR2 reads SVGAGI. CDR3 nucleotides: TGTGCCAGCAGCCCCCCGGGACAGGGCCTCAACGAGCAGTACTTC. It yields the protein CASSPPGQGLNEQYF.

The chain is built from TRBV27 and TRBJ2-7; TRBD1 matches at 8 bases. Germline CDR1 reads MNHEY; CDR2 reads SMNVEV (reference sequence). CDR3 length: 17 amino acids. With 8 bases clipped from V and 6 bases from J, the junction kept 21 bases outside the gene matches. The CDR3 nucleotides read TGTGCCAGCGGCTTTTCTTACCGGGACAGGACTCGGTCCGAGCAGTACTTC. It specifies CASGFSYRDRTRSEQYF.

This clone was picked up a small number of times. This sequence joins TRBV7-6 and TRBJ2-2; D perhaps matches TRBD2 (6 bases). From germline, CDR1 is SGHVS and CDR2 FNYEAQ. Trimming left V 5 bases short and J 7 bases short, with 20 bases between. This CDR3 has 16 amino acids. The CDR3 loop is CASSLRPAGTGGELFF. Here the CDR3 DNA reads TGTGCCAGCAGCCTCAGACCAGCGGGCACAGGCGGGGAGCTGTTTTTT.

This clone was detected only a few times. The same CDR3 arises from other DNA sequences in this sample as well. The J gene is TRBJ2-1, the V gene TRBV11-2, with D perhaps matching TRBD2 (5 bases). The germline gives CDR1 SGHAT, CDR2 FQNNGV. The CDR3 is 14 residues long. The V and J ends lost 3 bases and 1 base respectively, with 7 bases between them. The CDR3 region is CASSLSGSYNEQFF. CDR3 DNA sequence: TGTGCCAGCAGCTTGAGCGGATCCTACAATGAGCAGTTCTTC.